The rows below give T cell receptor beta chains drawn from one sample of a study of radiation and T cells in renal cell carcinoma. The table came from immunoSEQ multiplex PCR; TCRdb's copy has only in-frame clones and leaves some out. This table holds roughly 78,000 clones, about 80% found once. Source: blood, taken from a patient whose treatment included radiotherapy and nephrectomy. The source of these receptors is a man between 60 and 75 years old with renal cell carcinoma. Both conserved end residues are part of each CDR3. The order of the fields is D gene, V gene, clone size, J gene, CDR3 protein, CDR3 DNA. The D gene is left open where the match is weak. A clone size is listed for some rows: how often the clone was seen (once, few, many), or a class if it is expanded.

D: -
V: TRBV5-1
size: once
J: TRBJ2-5
CDR3: CASSLGDTGPETQYF
DNA: TGCGCCAGCAGCTTGGGCGACACGGGCCCAGAGACCCAGTACTTC

D: TRBD2
V: TRBV5-1
size: -
J: TRBJ2-2
CDR3: CASSREGSTGELFF
DNA: TGCGCCAGCAGCAGGGAGGGGAGCACCGGGGAGCTGTTTTTT

D: TRBD1
V: TRBV5-1
size: medium-sized
J: TRBJ1-6
CDR3: CASSLRGLGSPLHF
DNA: TGCGCCAGCAGCTTGAGGGGGCTCGGTTCACCCCTCCACTTT

D: -
V: TRBV7-8
size: -
J: TRBJ1-1
CDR3: CASSSRGLTNTEAFF
DNA: TGTGCCAGCAGCTCACGTGGACTCACGAACACTGAAGCTTTCTTT

D: -
V: TRBV7-2
size: once
J: TRBJ2-3
CDR3: CASSVGDTQYF
DNA: TGTGCCAGCAGCGTCGGAGATACGCAGTATTTT

D: -
V: TRBV7-3
size: -
J: TRBJ2-1
CDR3: CASSLIGPGTEQFF
DNA: TGTGCCAGCAGCTTGATTGGACCGGGTACTGAGCAGTTCTTC

D: -
V: TRBV5-1
size: few
J: TRBJ1-1
CDR3: CASCGLDRTAEAFF
DNA: TGCGCCAGTTGCGGGCTCGACAGGACCGCTGAAGCTTTCTTT

D: TRBD1
V: TRBV5-1
size: -
J: TRBJ2-7
CDR3: CASSLAPTGGTYEQYF
DNA: TGCGCCAGCAGCTTGGCCCCGACAGGGGGGACGTACGAGCAGTACTTC

D: -
V: TRBV28
size: -
J: TRBJ2-7
CDR3: CASSSTPLYEQYF
DNA: TGTGCCAGCAGTTCCACCCCGCTCTACGAGCAGTACTTC

D: -
V: TRBV11-2
size: -
J: TRBJ2-5
CDR3: CASSLKTPAGGTQYF
DNA: TGTGCCAGCAGCTTAAAGACACCTGCTGGGGGGACCCAGTACTTC

D: -
V: TRBV5-1
size: few
J: TRBJ2-3
CDR3: CASSLDPVTGTQYF
DNA: TGCGCCAGCAGCTTGGACCCGGTAACCGGTACGCAGTATTTT

D: TRBD2
V: TRBV10-1
size: -
J: TRBJ2-1
CDR3: CASSLLAESHNEQFF
DNA: TGCGCCAGCAGTTTACTAGCGGAGTCCCACAATGAGCAGTTCTTC

D: TRBD2
V: TRBV5-6
size: -
J: TRBJ2-7
CDR3: CASNYGLADSYEQYF
DNA: TGTGCCAGCAACTACGGACTAGCGGATTCCTACGAGCAGTACTTC

D: -
V: TRBV4-2
size: -
J: TRBJ2-6
CDR3: CASSLGGVVSGANVLTF
DNA: TGTGCCAGCAGCCTTGGTGGGGTCGTCTCTGGGGCCAACGTCCTGACTTTC

D: -
V: TRBV28
size: -
J: TRBJ2-1
CDR3: CASSLLFQAYNEQFF
DNA: TGTGCCAGCAGTTTATTATTCCAAGCTTACAATGAGCAGTTCTTC

D: TRBD2
V: TRBV4-3
size: -
J: TRBJ2-6
CDR3: CASSQGTSDPSSGANVLTF
DNA: TGCGCCAGCAGCCAAGGGACTAGCGACCCTAGCTCTGGGGCCAACGTCCTGACTTTC

D: TRBD2
V: TRBV2
size: -
J: TRBJ2-3
CDR3: CASSEWDRILLAGEGDGTDTQYF
DNA: TGTGCCAGCAGTGAGTGGGACAGGATCTTACTAGCGGGAGAAGGTGATGGCACAGATACGCAGTATTTT

D: -
V: TRBV6-5
size: -
J: TRBJ2-3
CDR3: CASSQGLDTQYF
DNA: TGTGCCAGCAGCCAAGGGCTGGATACGCAGTATTTT

D: TRBD2
V: TRBV5-1
size: once
J: TRBJ2-5
CDR3: CASSWSSGRSGETQYF
DNA: TGCGCCAGCAGCTGGTCTAGCGGGAGGTCGGGAGAGACCCAGTACTTC

D: -
V: TRBV6-5
size: -
J: TRBJ1-4
CDR3: CASSLQTTTNEKLFF
DNA: TGTGCCAGCAGCCTTCAGACAACAACTAATGAAAAACTGTTTTTT

D: -
V: TRBV4-2
size: -
J: TRBJ2-5
CDR3: CASSHRQGGETQYF
DNA: TGTGCCAGCAGCCACCGACAGGGAGGAGAGACCCAGTACTTC

D: -
V: TRBV5-1
size: once
J: TRBJ2-7
CDR3: CASRSDRSSYEQYF
DNA: TGCGCCAGCAGGTCCGACAGGTCCTCCTACGAGCAGTACTTC

D: -
V: TRBV5-1
size: -
J: TRBJ2-1
CDR3: CASSLAEGARYNEQFF
DNA: TGCGCCAGCAGCTTGGCGGAGGGGGCTCGGTACAATGAGCAGTTCTTC

D: -
V: TRBV30
size: -
J: TRBJ1-6
CDR3: CAWSSGVFGSPLHF
DNA: TGTGCCTGGAGTTCAGGGGTATTTGGTTCACCCCTCCACTTT

D: TRBD1
V: TRBV5-1
size: -
J: TRBJ2-2
CDR3: CASSYRRDRGNTGELFF
DNA: TGCGCCAGCAGTTATCGCCGGGACAGGGGCAACACCGGGGAGCTGTTTTTT

D: -
V: TRBV7-9
size: -
J: TRBJ2-5
CDR3: CASSLVLGVETQYF
DNA: TGTGCCAGCAGCTTAGTCCTCGGAGTAGAGACCCAGTACTTC

D: -
V: TRBV18
size: -
J: TRBJ1-2
CDR3: CASSQREGVWDGYTF
DNA: TGTGCCAGCTCACAACGCGAGGGGGTATGGGATGGCTACACCTTC

D: -
V: TRBV5-1
size: -
J: TRBJ2-1
CDR3: CASTPLPGADEQFF
DNA: TGCGCCAGCACCCCCCTCCCAGGAGCGGATGAGCAGTTCTTC

D: TRBD1
V: TRBV5-1
size: -
J: TRBJ1-3
CDR3: CASSSWTGSGNTIYF
DNA: TGCGCCAGCAGCTCCTGGACAGGGTCTGGAAACACCATATATTTT

D: TRBD2
V: TRBV10-3
size: -
J: TRBJ2-1
CDR3: CAISVVAGSHEQFF
DNA: TGTGCCATCAGTGTGGTAGCGGGATCCCATGAGCAGTTCTTC

D: -
V: TRBV30
size: -
J: TRBJ2-3
CDR3: CAWSGEGPGGADTQYF
DNA: TGTGCCTGGAGTGGGGAGGGACCTGGGGGCGCAGATACGCAGTATTTT

D: -
V: TRBV5-4
size: -
J: TRBJ2-1
CDR3: CASSLTAQSYNEQFF
DNA: TGTGCCAGCAGCTTGACAGCCCAGTCCTACAATGAGCAGTTCTTC

D: TRBD1
V: TRBV13
size: -
J: TRBJ2-5
CDR3: CASSLVGTGGPKETQYF
DNA: TGTGCCAGCAGCTTAGTTGGGACAGGGGGTCCGAAGGAGACCCAGTACTTC

D: -
V: TRBV28
size: few
J: TRBJ1-3
CDR3: CASSFNFNRVISGNTIYF
DNA: TGTGCCAGCAGTTTTAACTTTAACAGGGTGATCTCTGGAAACACCATATATTTT

D: -
V: TRBV5-1
size: -
J: TRBJ2-4
CDR3: CASSLEVDIAKNIQYF
DNA: TGCGCCAGCAGCTTGGAGGTTGATATAGCCAAAAACATTCAGTACTTC

D: -
V: TRBV9
size: -
J: TRBJ2-1
CDR3: CASSVGNSYNEQFF
DNA: TGTGCCAGCAGCGTTGGGAACTCCTACAATGAGCAGTTCTTC

D: -
V: TRBV4-1
size: -
J: TRBJ1-2
CDR3: CASSQDPNRAGYTF
DNA: TGCGCCAGCAGCCAAGATCCCAATAGGGCCGGCTACACCTTC

D: TRBD2
V: TRBV5-4
size: -
J: TRBJ2-5
CDR3: CASSSLAAGETQYF
DNA: TGTGCCAGCAGCTCTCTAGCGGCCGGGGAGACCCAGTACTTC

D: -
V: TRBV9
size: -
J: TRBJ1-5
CDR3: CAHVREADSNQPQHF
DNA: TGTGCCCACGTCCGGGAGGCTGATTCGAATCAGCCCCAGCATTTT

D: -
V: TRBV21-1
size: -
J: TRBJ1-5
CDR3: CASSTRDRSWAQHF
DNA: TGTGCCAGCAGCACCCGGGACAGGAGTTGGGCCCAGCATTTT

D: -
V: TRBV5-1
size: -
J: TRBJ2-3
CDR3: CASSLGVGSTDTQYF
DNA: TGCGCCAGCAGCCTGGGGGTCGGGAGCACAGATACGCAGTATTTT

D: -
V: TRBV10-3
size: -
J: TRBJ2-7
CDR3: CAISLSLLPVYEQYF
DNA: TGTGCCATCAGCTTATCTCTATTGCCAGTCTACGAGCAGTACTTC

D: -
V: TRBV7-6
size: -
J: TRBJ2-5
CDR3: CASSPSQGQETQYF
DNA: TGTGCCAGCAGCCCCTCGCAGGGACAAGAGACCCAGTACTTC

D: TRBD1
V: TRBV30
size: -
J: TRBJ2-4
CDR3: CAWSVEWDRGGNIQYF
DNA: TGTGCCTGGAGTGTCGAATGGGACAGGGGCGGAAACATTCAGTACTTC

D: -
V: TRBV7-9
size: -
J: TRBJ2-1
CDR3: CASSLGGVNNEQFF
DNA: TGTGCCAGCAGCTTAGGGGGGGTAAACAATGAGCAGTTCTTC

D: TRBD2
V: TRBV5-6
size: -
J: TRBJ2-5
CDR3: CASSLGLAGETQYF
DNA: TGTGCCAGCAGCTTGGGACTAGCTGGAGAGACCCAGTACTTC

D: TRBD2
V: TRBV6-1
size: -
J: TRBJ2-7
CDR3: CASSGAGGSYEQYF
DNA: TGTGCCAGCAGTGGAGCGGGAGGTTCCTACGAGCAGTACTTC

D: -
V: TRBV15
size: -
J: TRBJ1-1
CDR3: CATSARDPMNTEAFF
DNA: TGTGCCACCAGTGCGCGGGACCCGATGAACACTGAAGCTTTCTTT

D: TRBD1
V: TRBV2
size: -
J: TRBJ1-2
CDR3: CASSEFSETGGVGYTF
DNA: TGTGCCAGCAGTGAATTCAGTGAGACAGGGGGCGTGGGCTACACCTTC

D: -
V: TRBV18
size: -
J: TRBJ1-1
CDR3: CASSPRDIGSANTEAFF
DNA: TGTGCCAGCTCACCCCGGGACATAGGTTCGGCGAACACTGAAGCTTTCTTT

D: -
V: TRBV7-9
size: -
J: TRBJ2-7
CDR3: CASSLEVRGASYEQYF
DNA: TGTGCCAGCAGCTTAGAAGTCAGGGGGGCCTCCTACGAGCAGTACTTC

D: TRBD1
V: TRBV19
size: once
J: TRBJ1-2
CDR3: CASSPGTGPDYGYTF
DNA: TGTGCCAGTAGTCCAGGGACAGGGCCGGACTATGGCTACACCTTC

D: TRBD2
V: TRBV5-1
size: -
J: TRBJ2-7
CDR3: CASSSQGGGYEQYF
DNA: TGCGCCAGCAGCTCCCAGGGCGGGGGCTACGAGCAGTACTTC

D: -
V: TRBV25-1
size: -
J: TRBJ2-5
CDR3: CASSETVIQETQYF
DNA: TGTGCCAGCAGTGAGACAGTCATCCAAGAGACCCAGTACTTC

D: -
V: TRBV10-3
size: -
J: TRBJ2-2
CDR3: CAISASLREAGELFF
DNA: TGTGCCATCAGTGCATCCCTAAGAGAAGCCGGGGAGCTGTTTTTT

D: -
V: TRBV6-1
size: -
J: TRBJ2-5
CDR3: CASASTYQETQYF
DNA: TGTGCCAGCGCGTCGACATACCAAGAGACCCAGTACTTC

D: TRBD2
V: TRBV19
size: -
J: TRBJ2-7
CDR3: CASSIVGSGTYEQYF
DNA: TGTGCCAGTAGTATAGTAGGTAGCGGGACCTACGAGCAGTACTTC

D: -
V: TRBV2
size: -
J: TRBJ2-7
CDR3: CASSDLPGRSSYEQYF
DNA: TGTGCCAGCAGTGATCTTCCGGGACGGTCCTCCTACGAGCAGTACTTC

D: -
V: TRBV7-2
size: -
J: TRBJ1-3
CDR3: CASSLNGQGSGNTIYF
DNA: TGTGCCAGCAGCTTAAACGGCCAGGGATCTGGAAACACCATATATTTT